This T cell receptor (beta chain) appears in the sequencing data of a study of regulatory T cells in long-lasting Graves disease. Study results and limitations: Among persistent patients, a larger number of public clonotypes were shared (about 2,800) than among newly diagnosed patients (under 1,000).

The table lists this clonotype with a few counts. Antigen: not known. iRepertoire HTBI primers and Arm-PCR of CDR3 regions built TCR beta libraries. Each CDR3 protein is one row after TCRdb ran MiXCR on the multiplex PCR reads. The repertoire includes roughly 380,000 distinct CDR3 sequences, roughly a sixth of them detected once, and approximately 30% sits in the top ten. Time point defined: newly diagnosed GD, antithyroid drugs for less than 3 months. RNA extracted from PBMCs served as the sequencing template. The CDR3 has 16 residues. Trimming removed 4 bases from V and 2 bases from J, with 15 bases in between. The germline CDR1 and CDR2 sequences are SNHLY and FYNNEI. These same records also appear under a second study, on T cells in Graves' hyperthyroidism and ophthalmopathy.

The clonotype comes from a middle-aged man with Graves disease. The rearrangement uses TRBV2 and TRBJ1-3; D is unclear. This specimen consisted of peripheral blood mononuclear cells (PBMCs), obtained at new diagnosis, from a patient treated with antithyroid drugs. The CDR3 bases are TGTGCCAGCAGTGTTCCGAAGTTTTCCCCTGGAAACACCATATATTTT. Amino acid sequence: CASSVPKFSPGNTIYF.